These T cell receptor beta chains were read from a single sample in a study of early stage breast cancer tumors. Profiling relied on immunoSEQ multiplex PCR, and the TCRdb table lists in-frame clones only, not all of them. Of roughly 30,000 clones in the sample, more than 65% were seen once. Sequenced: blood. The receptors shown here come from a person aged 35 to 50 with breast cancer. Each CDR3 is given with its conserved first and last residue. The D gene is left open where the match is weak. A row's size may be missing; if present it is once, few, many or a size class.

>.|TRBV28|TRBD1|TRBJ2-7
TGTGCCAGCAGTTTATTTCTAGGGACAGTGGAGCAGTACTTC
CASSLFLGTVEQYF
>.|TRBV2|TRBD2|TRBJ2-1
TGTGCCAGCAGTGAATACCGGGAGGGTTACAATGAGCAGTTCTTC
CASSEYREGYNEQFF
>.|TRBV10-2|.|TRBJ2-3
TGCGCCAGTTCCGGACTATCTTCGACAGATACGCAGTATTTT
CASSGLSSTDTQYF
>few|TRBV14|.|TRBJ1-2
TGTGCCAGCAGCCTAGGGAACTATGGCTACACCTTC
CASSLGNYGYTF
>.|TRBV5-1|TRBD2|TRBJ2-3
TGCGCCAGCAGCAATAGCGGGCAGAGCACAGATACGCAGTATTTT
CASSNSGQSTDTQYF
>.|TRBV2|TRBD2|TRBJ2-1
TGTGCCAGCAGGACTAGCGGGAGGGGCAATGAGCAGTTCTTC
CASRTSGRGNEQFF
>once|TRBV29-1|.|TRBJ2-3
TGCAGCGTGGAACAGGTTCAGCCGGGAGATACGCAGTATTTT
CSVEQVQPGDTQYF
>once|TRBV19|TRBD1|TRBJ2-7
TGTGCCAGTAGAGCCCCGGGACAGGTTCCCTACGAGCAGTACTTC
CASRAPGQVPYEQYF
>.|TRBV4-1|.|TRBJ2-4
TGCGCCAGCAGCCCAATGACGGCGGTGCGAGCCAAAAACATTCAGTACTTC
CASSPMTAVRAKNIQYF
>.|TRBV5-1|TRBD1|TRBJ1-2
TGCGCCAGCAGCTTAGGACAGGGGGCGGGCTACACCTTC
CASSLGQGAGYTF
>.|TRBV5-6|TRBD1|TRBJ1-5
TGTGCCAGCAGCAACAGGGGGGCTCAGCCCCAGCATTTT
CASSNRGAQPQHF
>.|TRBV6-1|.|TRBJ1-1
TGTGCCAGCAGTAGGCAGGGTACGGACACTGAAGCTTTCTTT
CASSRQGTDTEAFF
>.|TRBV15|.|TRBJ1-5
TGTGCCACCAGCAGAGGGGGGGGGAGGAATAGCAATCAGCCCCAGCATTTT
CATSRGGGRNSNQPQHF
>.|TRBV7-2|.|TRBJ2-7
TGTGCCAGCAGCTTAACGGCAGGGCGTTACGAGCAGTACTTC
CASSLTAGRYEQYF
>.|TRBV11-2|TRBD2|TRBJ2-1
TGTGCCAGCAGCGGAGGGACTAGCGGGACCTTCTCCTACAATGAGCAGTTCTTC
CASSGGTSGTFSYNEQFF
>.|TRBV7-9|TRBD2|TRBJ2-7
TGTGCCAGCAGCTCACTGGATAGCGGGAAGTCCTACGAGCAGTACTTC
CASSSLDSGKSYEQYF
>.|TRBV7-6|.|TRBJ2-2
TGTGCCAGCAGTACTATCGGACGGGGCGGCGGGGAGCTGTTTTTT
CASSTIGRGGGELFF
>.|TRBV2|TRBD1|TRBJ1-4
TGTGCCAGCAGCCCGGGACAGTCAGAAAAACTGTTTTTT
CASSPGQSEKLFF
>.|TRBV5-3|.|TRBJ2-3
TGTGCCAGAAGCACTCCCCCACCGCCTGGCGGGTGGGGATGTACGCAGTATTTT
CARSTPPPPGGWGCTQYF
>.|TRBV6-6|.|TRBJ1-2
TGTGCCAGCAGTCAGTATAACTATGGCTACACCTTC
CASSQYNYGYTF
>.|TRBV4-2|.|TRBJ1-1
TGTGCCAGCAGCCAAGATTTGCGGGGGGGGAACACTGAAGCTTTCTTT
CASSQDLRGGNTEAFF
>.|TRBV18|.|TRBJ1-5
TGTGCCAGCTCCCCGGGGGGGGGCATCAATCAGCCCCAGCATTTT
CASSPGGGINQPQHF
>.|TRBV9|.|TRBJ2-1
TGTGCCAGCAGCGTAACGTCCCGGGATGAGCAGTTCTTC
CASSVTSRDEQFF
>few|TRBV6-5|.|TRBJ1-2
TGTGCCAGCAGTTACTCAATCCAGGGTATTTATGGCTACACCTTC
CASSYSIQGIYGYTF
>once|TRBV5-1|.|TRBJ2-1
TGCGCCAGCAGCTTGGTCGCGGGATCCTACAATGAGCAGTTCTTC
CASSLVAGSYNEQFF
>.|TRBV9|.|TRBJ1-4
TGTGCCAGCAGCGTAGGTTCACAGAGTAATGAAAAACTGTTTTTT
CASSVGSQSNEKLFF
>.|TRBV7-2|.|TRBJ2-7
TGTGCCAGCAGCTTAAGTCAGTACGAGCAGTACTTC
CASSLSQYEQYF
>.|TRBV7-3|.|TRBJ2-3
TGTGCCAGCAGCTCAAGTATTGCGGATACGCAGTATTTT
CASSSSIADTQYF